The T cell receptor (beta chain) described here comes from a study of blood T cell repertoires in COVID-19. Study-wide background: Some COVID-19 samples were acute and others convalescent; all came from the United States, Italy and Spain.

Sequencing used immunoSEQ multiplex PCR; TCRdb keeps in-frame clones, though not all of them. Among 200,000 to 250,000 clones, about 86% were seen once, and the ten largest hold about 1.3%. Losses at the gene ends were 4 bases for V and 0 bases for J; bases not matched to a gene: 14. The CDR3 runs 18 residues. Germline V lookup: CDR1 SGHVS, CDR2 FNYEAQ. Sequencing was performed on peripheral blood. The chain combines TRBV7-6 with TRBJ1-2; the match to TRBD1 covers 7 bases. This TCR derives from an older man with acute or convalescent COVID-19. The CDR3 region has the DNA TGTGCCAGCAGCTCCGATAGGGAAACAGGGGTCGCTAACTATGGCTACACCTTC. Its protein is CASSSDRETGVANYGYTF.